This T cell receptor beta chain was profiled in a study of shared clonotypes between healthy human individuals. Study at large: Each donor contributed plates that comprised three CD4 naive, three CD4 memory, two CD8 naive and one CD8 memory.

Study-wide points: Relative to clonotypes present in all four donors, those not shared had lower generation probabilities. Represented genetic and exposure-history diversity was restricted by having few donors.

The CDR3 runs to 13 residues. Unmatched junction bases numbered 9, after V lost 7 bases and J lost 9 bases. The germline V gene encodes CDR1 SQVTM and CDR2 ANQGSEA. Sequencing used immunoSEQ multiplex PCR; TCRdb keeps in-frame clones, though not all of them. The sample comprises approximately 1.1 million clones, more than 75% of which are singletons, and approximately 0.5% rests with the top ten. Regarding this clone: The antigen is not known.

The TCR was taken from a man aged 18 to 30 in good health. Some clones in this sample may be carry-over from other donors' samples. Sequenced material: memory CD4+ T cells from PBMCs. Sample subset: CD45RA-negative fraction. The chain carries TRBV29-1 and TRBJ2-1; TRBD2 aligns across 10 bases. CDR3 residues: CSAFSGRILEQFF. The CDR3 DNA sequence: TGCAGCGCCTTTAGCGGGAGGATCCTTGAGCAGTTCTTC.